The source of this TCR beta chain is a study of Ad26.COV2.S vaccination and SARS-CoV-2 variants. Points on this clone: Its specificity is not known.

Study-wide points: Spike-specific TCR breadth was greater after Ad26.COV2.S than placebo. Total T cell responses were possibly underestimated by TCR breadth and depth analyses.

This CDR3 is 12 amino acids long. The V end was cut by 3 bases, the J end by 7 bases, with 6 bases between. Germline V lookup: CDR1 KGHSH, CDR2 LQKENI. The treatment was: around 19 received Ad26.COV2.S at low or high dose, single or two shots; about 5 received placebo; per-sample allocation not given. Sampling was done on day 63 after the first vaccine or placebo injection. Clones were sequenced by immunoSEQ multiplex PCR, and TCRdb holds only the in-frame ones, with some missing. The sample lists 240,000 or so clones; 70% to 90% were seen once. The gene calls are TRBV18 and TRBJ2-2; no clear D gene. The origin of this receptor is a person between 18 and 60 years old who received the Ad26.COV2.S COVID-19 vaccine or a placebo. Sequences were derived from peripheral blood, sampled in a trial of Ad26.COV2.S vaccine versus placebo. The CDR3 region is CASSPANGELFF. The CDR3 nucleotides read TGTGCCAGCTCACCGGCCAACGGGGAGCTGTTTTTT.